The rows below give T cell receptor beta chains drawn from one sample of a study of blood T cell repertoires in COVID-19. Data came from immunoSEQ multiplex PCR; TCRdb stores just in-frame clones and leaves some out. The sample yields roughly 190,000 clones, about 86% seen once. The sample comprised PBMCs or T cells enriched from blood (not recorded which). These TCRs come from a woman aged 40 to 50 in a cohort exposed to, infected with or recovered from COVID-19 (not recorded which). CDR3s include the opening cysteine and the closing phenylalanine or tryptophan. The order of the fields is D gene, clone size, J gene, CDR3 length, V gene, CDR3 DNA, CDR3 protein. D genes are given only for firm matches. Where a row states a size, it is once, few, many or the class of an expanded clone; other rows omit it.

d_call: -
clone_size: -
j_call: TRBJ2-5
cdr3_length: 13
v_call: TRBV12-3/TRBV12-4
cdr3_nt: TGTGCCAGCAGCCACATCGCCGGGGAGACCCAGTACTTC
cdr3_aa: CASSHIAGETQYF

d_call: -
clone_size: -
j_call: TRBJ2-3
cdr3_length: 12
v_call: TRBV11-3
cdr3_nt: TGTGCCAGCAGCTCGTACACAGATACGCAGTATTTT
cdr3_aa: CASSSYTDTQYF

d_call: -
clone_size: -
j_call: TRBJ2-1
cdr3_length: 14
v_call: TRBV9
cdr3_nt: TGTGCCAGCAGCGTAGGAGGGGGGGTCAATGAGCAGTTCTTC
cdr3_aa: CASSVGGGVNEQFF

d_call: -
clone_size: -
j_call: TRBJ1-1
cdr3_length: 12
v_call: TRBV19
cdr3_nt: TGTGCCAGTACCCCTTCAGGAGGGTATGCTTTCTTT
cdr3_aa: CASTPSGGYAFF

d_call: TRBD1
clone_size: -
j_call: TRBJ1-1
cdr3_length: 15
v_call: TRBV7-9
cdr3_nt: TGTGCCAGCAGCTCCCGGACAGGGGAGAACACTGAAGCTTTCTTT
cdr3_aa: CASSSRTGENTEAFF

d_call: -
clone_size: -
j_call: TRBJ1-1
cdr3_length: 14
v_call: TRBV10-2
cdr3_nt: TGCGCCAGCAGTTCCCAGAAGATGAACACTGAAGCTTTCTTT
cdr3_aa: CASSSQKMNTEAFF

d_call: -
clone_size: -
j_call: TRBJ2-1
cdr3_length: 16
v_call: TRBV24-1
cdr3_nt: TGTGCCACCAGTGATAAAATTAGGGGGACCTACAATGAGCAGTTCTTC
cdr3_aa: CATSDKIRGTYNEQFF

d_call: -
clone_size: -
j_call: TRBJ2-3
cdr3_length: 17
v_call: TRBV4-1
cdr3_nt: TGCGCCAGCAGCCAAGAAACCTCCTCCCTGCGGTCAGATACGCAGTATTTT
cdr3_aa: CASSQETSSLRSDTQYF

d_call: TRBD1
clone_size: -
j_call: TRBJ1-1
cdr3_length: 13
v_call: TRBV6-5
cdr3_nt: TGTGCCAGCGGCGGGACAGCGAACACTGAAGCTTTCTTT
cdr3_aa: CASGGTANTEAFF

d_call: TRBD2
clone_size: -
j_call: TRBJ2-3
cdr3_length: 15
v_call: TRBV18
cdr3_nt: TGTGCCAGCTCATATAGCGGGAAGGGCGCAGATACGCAGTATTTT
cdr3_aa: CASSYSGKGADTQYF

d_call: -
clone_size: -
j_call: TRBJ1-4
cdr3_length: 14
v_call: TRBV7-2
cdr3_nt: TGTGCCAGCAGCTTTCCCGGGAGGAATGAAAAACTGTTTTTT
cdr3_aa: CASSFPGRNEKLFF

d_call: TRBD1
clone_size: -
j_call: TRBJ2-7
cdr3_length: 15
v_call: TRBV6-6
cdr3_nt: TGTGCCAGCAGCATCCGGGACAGGGGCTCCTACGAGCAGTACTTC
cdr3_aa: CASSIRDRGSYEQYF

d_call: TRBD1
clone_size: once
j_call: TRBJ2-3
cdr3_length: 14
v_call: TRBV28
cdr3_nt: TGTGCCAGCAGAAGGGGACAGCCCACAGATACGCAGTATTTT
cdr3_aa: CASRRGQPTDTQYF

d_call: -
clone_size: -
j_call: TRBJ1-6
cdr3_length: 15
v_call: TRBV6-5
cdr3_nt: TGTGCCAGCAGGGGAAGGGGGAGCTATAATTCACCCCTCCACTTT
cdr3_aa: CASRGRGSYNSPLHF

d_call: -
clone_size: -
j_call: TRBJ1-3
cdr3_length: 14
v_call: TRBV27
cdr3_nt: TGTGCCAGCAGTTTAAGTCGGTCTGGAAACACCATATATTTT
cdr3_aa: CASSLSRSGNTIYF

d_call: TRBD1
clone_size: few
j_call: TRBJ1-5
cdr3_length: 13
v_call: TRBV2
cdr3_nt: TGTGCCAGCAGTCAAGACAGGGATCAGCCCCAGCATTTT
cdr3_aa: CASSQDRDQPQHF